Sequencing of this T cell receptor (beta chain) was carried out in a study of OX40 agonist ivuxolimab in advanced cancers. Study as a whole: Hepatocellular carcinoma, melanoma, renal cell or head and neck cancer affected the dose-escalation patients.

Study conclusions and caveats: Among T cells, CD8+ cells averaged more expanded clones than CD4+ cells. Normalized T-cell clonal expansion was also low in a subset of nonresponders.

TCRdb keeps only in-frame clones here, not all; method: immunoSEQ multiplex PCR. The data contain 65,000 to 100,000 clones, under 90% of them singletons. Of note for this clone: Its antigen remains unknown.

Deletions cut 5 bases from V and 3 bases from J, with 17 bases between. The CDR3 totals 15 residues. CDR1 MDHEN and CDR2 SYDVKM come from the germline V gene. The chain carries TRBV28 and TRBJ2-7; D possibly corresponds to TRBD2 (6 bases). The starting material was CD4+ or CD8+ T cells sorted from blood, obtained in a trial of the OX40 agonist ivuxolimab. This receptor was taken from an adult with an advanced solid tumor such as melanoma, head and neck, liver or kidney cancer. In nucleotides, the CDR3 is TGTGCCAGCAGTCACGTTTGGGACTCCCTCTACGAGCAGTACGTC. Its translation is CASSHVWDSLYEQYV.